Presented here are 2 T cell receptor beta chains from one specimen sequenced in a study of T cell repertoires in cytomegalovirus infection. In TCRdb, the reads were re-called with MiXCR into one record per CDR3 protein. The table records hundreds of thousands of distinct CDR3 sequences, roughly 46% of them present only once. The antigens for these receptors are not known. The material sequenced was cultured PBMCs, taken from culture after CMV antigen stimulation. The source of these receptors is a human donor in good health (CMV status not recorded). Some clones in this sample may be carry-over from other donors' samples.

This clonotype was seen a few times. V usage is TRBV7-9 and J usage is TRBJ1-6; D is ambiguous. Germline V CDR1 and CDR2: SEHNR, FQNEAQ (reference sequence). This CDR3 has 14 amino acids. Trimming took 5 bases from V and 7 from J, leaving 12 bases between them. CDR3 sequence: CASSLRAENSPLHF. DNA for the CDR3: TGTGCCAGCAGCCTAAGGGCCGAAAATTCACCCCTCCACTTT.

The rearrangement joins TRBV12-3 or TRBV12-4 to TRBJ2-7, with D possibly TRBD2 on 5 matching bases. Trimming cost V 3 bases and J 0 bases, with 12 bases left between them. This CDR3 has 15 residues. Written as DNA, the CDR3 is TGTGCCAGCAGTTTCGGAGCGGCGGTCTCCTACGAGCAGTACTTC. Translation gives CASSFGAAVSYEQYF.